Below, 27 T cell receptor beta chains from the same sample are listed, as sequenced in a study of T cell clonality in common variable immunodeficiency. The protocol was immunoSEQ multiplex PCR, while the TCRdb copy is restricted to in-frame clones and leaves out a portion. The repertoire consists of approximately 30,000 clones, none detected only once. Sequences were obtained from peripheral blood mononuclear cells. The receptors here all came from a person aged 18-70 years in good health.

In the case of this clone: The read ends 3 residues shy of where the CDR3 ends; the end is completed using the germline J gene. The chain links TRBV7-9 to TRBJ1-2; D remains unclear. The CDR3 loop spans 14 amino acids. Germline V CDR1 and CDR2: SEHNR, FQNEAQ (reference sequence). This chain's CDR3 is CASSLRVPSCDYTF. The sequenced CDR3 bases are TGTGCCAGCAGCTTAAGGGTGCCTAGCTGCGAC.

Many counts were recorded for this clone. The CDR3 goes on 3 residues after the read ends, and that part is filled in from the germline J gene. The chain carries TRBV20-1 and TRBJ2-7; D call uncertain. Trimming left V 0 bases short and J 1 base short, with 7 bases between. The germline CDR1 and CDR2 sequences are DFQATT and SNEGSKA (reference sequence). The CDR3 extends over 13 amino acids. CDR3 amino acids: CSARDASSYEQYF. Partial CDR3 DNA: TGCAGTGCTAGAGATGCCAGTTCCTACGAG.

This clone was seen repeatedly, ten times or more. CDR3 in amino acids: CASSDSGTGANVLTF. The sequenced CDR3 bases are TGTGCCAGCAGCGATTCAGGAACTGGGGCCAACGTC. The gene calls are TRBV7-9 and TRBJ2-6; D is unclear. Read sequence stops 3 residues before the CDR3 end, and the germline J gene provides the missing end. The ends were cut back, 5 bases at V and 2 bases at J, with 10 bases in the middle. Germline loops: CDR1 SEHNR, CDR2 FQNEAQ (reference sequence). CDR3 length: 15 residues. The full variable domain, its missing parts supplied by reference TRBV7-9 and TRBJ2-6, is DTGVSQNPRHKITKRGQNVTFRCDPISEHNRLYWYRQTLGQGPEFLTYFQNEAQLEKSRLLSDRFSAERPKGSFSTLEIQRTEQGDSAMYLCASSDSGTGANVLTFGAGSRLTVL.

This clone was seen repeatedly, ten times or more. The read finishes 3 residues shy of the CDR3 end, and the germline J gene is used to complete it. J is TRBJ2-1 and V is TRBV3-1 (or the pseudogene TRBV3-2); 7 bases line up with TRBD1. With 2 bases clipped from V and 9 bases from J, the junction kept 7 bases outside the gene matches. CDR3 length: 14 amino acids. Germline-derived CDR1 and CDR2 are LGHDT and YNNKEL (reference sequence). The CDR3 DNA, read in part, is TGTGCCAGCAGCCAATTCGGCAGGGGGTCTGAG. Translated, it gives CASSQFGRGSE. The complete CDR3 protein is CASSQFGRGSEQFF.

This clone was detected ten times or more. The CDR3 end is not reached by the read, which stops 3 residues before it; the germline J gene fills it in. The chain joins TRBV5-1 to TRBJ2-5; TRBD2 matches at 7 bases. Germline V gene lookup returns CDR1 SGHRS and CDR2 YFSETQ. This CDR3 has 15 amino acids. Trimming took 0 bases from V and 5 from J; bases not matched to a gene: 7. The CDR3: CASSLVGGSEETQYF. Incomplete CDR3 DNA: TGCGCCAGCAGCTTGGTTGGCGGGAGCGAGGAGACC. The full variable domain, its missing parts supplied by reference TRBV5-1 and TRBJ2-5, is KAGVTQTPRYLIKTRGQQVTLSCSPISGHRSVSWYQQTPGQGLQFLFEYFSETQRNKGNFPGRFSGRQFSNSRSEMNVSTLELGDSALYLCASSLVGGSEETQYFGPGTRLLVL.

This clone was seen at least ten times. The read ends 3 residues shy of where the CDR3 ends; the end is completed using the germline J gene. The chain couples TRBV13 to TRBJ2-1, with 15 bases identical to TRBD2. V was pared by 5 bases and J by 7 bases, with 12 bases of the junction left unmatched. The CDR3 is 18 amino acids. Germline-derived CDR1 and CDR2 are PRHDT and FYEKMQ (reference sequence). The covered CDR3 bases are TGTGCCAGCAGCCGGCGGACTAGCGGGAGGGCCGAGGGGAATGAG. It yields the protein CASSRRTSGRAEGNE. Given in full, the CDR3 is CASSRRTSGRAEGNEQFF.

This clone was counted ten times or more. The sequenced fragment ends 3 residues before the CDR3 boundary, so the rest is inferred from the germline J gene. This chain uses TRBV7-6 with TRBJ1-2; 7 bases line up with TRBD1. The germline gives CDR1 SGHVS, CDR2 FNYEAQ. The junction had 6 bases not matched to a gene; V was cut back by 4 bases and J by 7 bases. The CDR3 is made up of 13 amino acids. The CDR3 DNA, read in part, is TGTGCCAGCAGCTCAACCTACAGGGGTGGC. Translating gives CASSSTYRGG. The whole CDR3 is CASSSTYRGGYTF.

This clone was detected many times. CDR3 protein: CASSQVGGPQHF. CDR3 DNA, as far as it was read: TGTGCCAGCAGCCAAGTGGGGGGGCCC. This chain uses TRBV4-2 with TRBJ1-5; a possible D gene is TRBD1 (5 bases). The CDR3 end lies 3 residues beyond the end of the read and is filled in from the germline J gene. Germline CDR1 LGHNA, CDR2 YNFKEQ. The V gene lost 1 base and the J gene lost 9 bases, with 7 bases spanning the gap. This CDR3 has 12 amino acids.

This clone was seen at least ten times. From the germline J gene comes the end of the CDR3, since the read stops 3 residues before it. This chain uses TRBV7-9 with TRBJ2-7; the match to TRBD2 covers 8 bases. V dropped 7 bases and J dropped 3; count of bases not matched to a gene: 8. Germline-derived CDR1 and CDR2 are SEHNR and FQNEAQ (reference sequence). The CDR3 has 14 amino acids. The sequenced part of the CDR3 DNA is TGTGCCAGCACCGAAGCGGGGGCCCACTACGAG. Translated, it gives CASTEAGAHYE. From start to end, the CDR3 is CASTEAGAHYEQYF.

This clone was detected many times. CDR3 region: CASSPFSGRQMNEQFF. Incomplete CDR3 DNA: TGTGCCAGCTCACCCTTTAGCGGGAGGCAAATGAATGAG. V and J are TRBV18 and TRBJ2-1; 10 bases are a match to TRBD2. With the read ending 3 residues before the CDR3 end, the germline J gene is used to fill in that end. After removal of 3 bases from V and 7 bases from J, the junction contained 9 bases not matched to a gene. CDR1 and CDR2 (germline): KGHSH, LQKENI. The CDR3 is made up of 16 amino acids.

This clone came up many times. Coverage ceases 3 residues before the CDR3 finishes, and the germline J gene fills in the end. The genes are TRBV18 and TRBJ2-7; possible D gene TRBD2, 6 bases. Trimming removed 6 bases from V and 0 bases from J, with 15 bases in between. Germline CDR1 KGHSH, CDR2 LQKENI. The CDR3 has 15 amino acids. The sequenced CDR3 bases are TGTGCCAGCTCGCTGACTAGAAAAAGCTCCTACGAG. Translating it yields CASSLTRKSSYE. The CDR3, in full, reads CASSLTRKSSYEQYF.

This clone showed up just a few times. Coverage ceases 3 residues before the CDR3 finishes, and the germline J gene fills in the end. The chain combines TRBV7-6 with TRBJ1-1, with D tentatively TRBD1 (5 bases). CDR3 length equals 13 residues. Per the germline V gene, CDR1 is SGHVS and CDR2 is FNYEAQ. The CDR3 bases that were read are TGTGCCAGCAGCTTATCGTCAGGGATCGAG. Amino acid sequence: CASSLSSGIE. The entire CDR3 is CASSLSSGIEAFF.

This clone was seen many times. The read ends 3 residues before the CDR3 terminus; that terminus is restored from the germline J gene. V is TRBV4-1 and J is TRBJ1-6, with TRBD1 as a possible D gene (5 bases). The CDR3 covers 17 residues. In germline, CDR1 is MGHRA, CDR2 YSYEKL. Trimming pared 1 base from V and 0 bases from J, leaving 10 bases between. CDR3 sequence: CASSQVQESSYNSPLHF. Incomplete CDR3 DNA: TGCGCCAGCAGCCAAGTACAGGAGAGCTCCTATAATTCACCC.

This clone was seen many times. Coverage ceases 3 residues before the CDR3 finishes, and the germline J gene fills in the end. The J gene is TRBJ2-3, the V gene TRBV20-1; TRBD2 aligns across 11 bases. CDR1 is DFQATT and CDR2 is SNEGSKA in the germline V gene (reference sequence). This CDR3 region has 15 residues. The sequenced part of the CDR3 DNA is TGCAGTGCAAAAACTAGCGGGGGAGCCCAAGAGACG. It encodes CSAKTSGGAQET. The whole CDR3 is CSAKTSGGAQETQYF.

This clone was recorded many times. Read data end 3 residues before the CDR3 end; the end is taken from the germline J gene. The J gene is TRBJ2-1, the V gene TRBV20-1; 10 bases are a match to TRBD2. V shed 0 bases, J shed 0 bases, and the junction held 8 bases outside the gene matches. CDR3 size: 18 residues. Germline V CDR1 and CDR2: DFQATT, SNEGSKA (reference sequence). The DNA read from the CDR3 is TGCAGTGCTAGAGATCGTAGCGGGAGGATTTTCTCCTACAATGAG. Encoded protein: CSARDRSGRIFSYNE. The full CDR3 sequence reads CSARDRSGRIFSYNEQFF.

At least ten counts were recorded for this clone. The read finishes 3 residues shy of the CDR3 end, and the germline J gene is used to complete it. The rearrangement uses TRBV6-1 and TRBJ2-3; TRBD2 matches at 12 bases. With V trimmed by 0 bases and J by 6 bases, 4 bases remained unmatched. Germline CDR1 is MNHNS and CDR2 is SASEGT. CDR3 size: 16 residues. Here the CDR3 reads CASSEARLAGADTQYF. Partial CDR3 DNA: TGTGCCAGCAGTGAAGCGAGACTAGCGGGAGCCGATACG.

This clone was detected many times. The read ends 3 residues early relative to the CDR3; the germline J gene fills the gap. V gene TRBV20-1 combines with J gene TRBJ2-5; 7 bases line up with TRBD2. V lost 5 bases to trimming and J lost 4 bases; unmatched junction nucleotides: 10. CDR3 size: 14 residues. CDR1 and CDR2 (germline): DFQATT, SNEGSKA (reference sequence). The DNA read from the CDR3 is TGCAGTGCTCCCCGGTCGGAGCGGGGAGAGACC. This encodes CSAPRSERGET. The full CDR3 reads CSAPRSERGETQYF.

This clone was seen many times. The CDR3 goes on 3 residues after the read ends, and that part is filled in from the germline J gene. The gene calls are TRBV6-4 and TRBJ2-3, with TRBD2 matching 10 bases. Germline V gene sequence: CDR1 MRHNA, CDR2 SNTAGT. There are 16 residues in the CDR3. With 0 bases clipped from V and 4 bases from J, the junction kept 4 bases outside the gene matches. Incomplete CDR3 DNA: TGTGCCAGCAGTGACTCGCCTAGCGGGGGTCCAGATACG. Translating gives CASSDSPSGGPDT. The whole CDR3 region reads CASSDSPSGGPDTQYF.

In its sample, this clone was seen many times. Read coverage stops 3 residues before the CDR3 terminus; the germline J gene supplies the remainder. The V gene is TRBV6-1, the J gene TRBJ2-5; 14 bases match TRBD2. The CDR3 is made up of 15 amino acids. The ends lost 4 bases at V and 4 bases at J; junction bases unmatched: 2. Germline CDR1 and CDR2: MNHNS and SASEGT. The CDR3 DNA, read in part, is TGTGCCAGCAGTGTAGGGACTAGCGGGGGAGAGACC. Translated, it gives CASSVGTSGGET. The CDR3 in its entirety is CASSVGTSGGETQYF.

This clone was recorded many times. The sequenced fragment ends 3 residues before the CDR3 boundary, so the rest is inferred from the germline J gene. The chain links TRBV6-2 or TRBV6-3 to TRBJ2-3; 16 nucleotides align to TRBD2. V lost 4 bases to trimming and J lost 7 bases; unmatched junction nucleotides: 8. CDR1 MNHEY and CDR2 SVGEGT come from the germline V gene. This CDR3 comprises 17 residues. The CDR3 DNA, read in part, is TGTGCCAGCAGTTCCCCGGGACTAGCGGGGGGGGTTAATACG. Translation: CASSSPGLAGGVNT. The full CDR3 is CASSSPGLAGGVNTQYF.

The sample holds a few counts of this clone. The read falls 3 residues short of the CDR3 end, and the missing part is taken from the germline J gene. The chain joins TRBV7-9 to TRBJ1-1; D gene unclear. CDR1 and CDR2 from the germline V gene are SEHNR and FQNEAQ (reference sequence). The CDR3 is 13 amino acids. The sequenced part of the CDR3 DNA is TGTGCCAGCAGCTTAAATGCGGGCGACATT. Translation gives CASSLNAGDI. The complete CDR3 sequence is CASSLNAGDIAFF.

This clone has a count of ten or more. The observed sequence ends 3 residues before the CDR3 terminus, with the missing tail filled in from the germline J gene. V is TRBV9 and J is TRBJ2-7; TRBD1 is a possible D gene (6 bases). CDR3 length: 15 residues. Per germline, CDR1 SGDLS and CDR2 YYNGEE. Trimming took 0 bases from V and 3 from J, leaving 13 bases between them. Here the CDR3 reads CASSVGWGRGYEQYF. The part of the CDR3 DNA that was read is TGTGCCAGCAGCGTAGGATGGGGCAGGGGCTACGAG.

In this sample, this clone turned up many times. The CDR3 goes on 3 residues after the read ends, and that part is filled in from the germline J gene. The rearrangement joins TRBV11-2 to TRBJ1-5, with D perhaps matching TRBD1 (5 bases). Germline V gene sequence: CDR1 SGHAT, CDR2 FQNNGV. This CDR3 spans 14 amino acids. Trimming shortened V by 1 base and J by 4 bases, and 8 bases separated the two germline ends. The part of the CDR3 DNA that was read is TGTGCCAGCAGCTTAGGCCAGGGAAATCAGCCC. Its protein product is CASSLGQGNQP. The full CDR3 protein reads CASSLGQGNQPQHF.

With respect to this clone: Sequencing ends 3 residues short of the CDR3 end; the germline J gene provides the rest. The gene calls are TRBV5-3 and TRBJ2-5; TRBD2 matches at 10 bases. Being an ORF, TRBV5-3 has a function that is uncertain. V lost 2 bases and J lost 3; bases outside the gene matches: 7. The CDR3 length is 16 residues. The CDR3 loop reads CARSFSSGSSEETQYF. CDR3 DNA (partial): TGTGCCAGAAGCTTTTCTAGCGGGAGTTCTGAAGAGACC.

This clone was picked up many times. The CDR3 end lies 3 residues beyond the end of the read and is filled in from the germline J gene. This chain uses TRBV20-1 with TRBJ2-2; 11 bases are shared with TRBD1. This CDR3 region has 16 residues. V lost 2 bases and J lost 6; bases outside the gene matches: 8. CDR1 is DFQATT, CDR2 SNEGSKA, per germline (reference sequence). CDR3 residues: CSARPPDRGLAGELFF. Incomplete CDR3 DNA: TGCAGTGCTAGACCCCCGGACAGGGGGCTCGCCGGGGAG.

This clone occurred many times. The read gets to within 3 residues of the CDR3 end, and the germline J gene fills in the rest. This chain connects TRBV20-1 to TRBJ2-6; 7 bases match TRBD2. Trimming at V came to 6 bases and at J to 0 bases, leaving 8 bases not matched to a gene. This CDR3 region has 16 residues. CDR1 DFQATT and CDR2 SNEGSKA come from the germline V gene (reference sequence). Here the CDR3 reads CSAPSGASSGANVLTF. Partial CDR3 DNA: TGCAGTGCCCCTAGCGGTGCTAGCTCTGGGGCCAACGTC.

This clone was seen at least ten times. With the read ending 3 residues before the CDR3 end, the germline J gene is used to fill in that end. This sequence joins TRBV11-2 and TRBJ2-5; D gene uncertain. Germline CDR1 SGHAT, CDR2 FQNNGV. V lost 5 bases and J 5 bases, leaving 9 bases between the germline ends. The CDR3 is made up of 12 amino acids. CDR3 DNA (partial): TGTGCCAGCAGCCCGCTTAGTGAGACC. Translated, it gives CASSPLSET. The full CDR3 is CASSPLSETQYF.